This T cell receptor (beta chain) was recorded in a study of T cell repertoires in cytomegalovirus infection. TCRdb passed the reads through MiXCR, listing each CDR3 protein once. This sample has about 770,000 distinct CDR3 sequences, with 25% to 30% found just once. For this clonotype: Its antigen is unknown.

The germline V gene encodes CDR1 SGHVS and CDR2 FNYEAQ. The CDR3 runs to 19 residues. V was clipped by 8 bases and J by 0 bases; unmatched bases: 18. This specimen was cultured CD8+ T cells from PBMCs, taken from culture after CMV antigen stimulation. The sequence came from a human donor in good health (CMV status not recorded). Some clones in this sample may be carry-over from other donors' samples. The V gene is TRBV7-6, the J gene TRBJ1-3; 8 bases map to TRBD1. CDR3 DNA: TGTGCCAGCGGCTACGGGGTAGGGGGACAGGAGAGCTCTGGAAACACCATATATTTT. Protein: CASGYGVGGQESSGNTIYF.